Listed below are T cell receptor beta chains from one sample, sequenced in a study of blood T cell repertoires in COVID-19. Only in-frame clones appear in the TCRdb table, and some are missing; sequencing was by immunoSEQ multiplex PCR. The profile covers roughly 23,000 clones, with about 91% appearing a single time and 3% to 3.5% taken by the ten largest. Specimen: peripheral blood. These receptors all stem from a woman aged 70-85 years with active COVID-19. CDR3s include the opening cysteine and the closing phenylalanine or tryptophan. The D gene is left open where the match is weak. Expanded clones get a size class; other rows say once, few or many, or leave the size out.

D,J,V,size,CDR3,DNA
NA,TRBJ1-5,TRBV18,NA,CASSPESNQPQHF,TGTGCCAGCTCACCAGAGAGCAATCAGCCCCAGCATTTT
TRBD1,TRBJ1-4,TRBV10-3,NA,CAISAGQVNEKLFF,TGTGCCATCAGTGCGGGACAGGTTAATGAAAAACTGTTTTTT
NA,TRBJ2-5,TRBV7-9,NA,CASSPEAQQETQYF,TGTGCCAGCAGCCCCGAAGCTCAACAAGAGACCCAGTACTTC
TRBD2,TRBJ2-7,TRBV5-4,NA,CASSLAGLAGDEQYF,TGTGCCAGCAGCTTGGCCGGTCTAGCGGGAGACGAGCAGTACTTC
NA,TRBJ2-3,TRBV2,NA,CASSERGQWSADTQYF,TGTGCCAGCAGTGAAAGAGGCCAGTGGAGCGCAGATACGCAGTATTTT
NA,TRBJ2-7,TRBV7-2,NA,CASSFSYEQYF,TGTGCCAGCAGCTTTTCTTACGAGCAGTACTTC
TRBD2,TRBJ2-1,TRBV18,once,CASSPGLAGAYNEQFF,TGTGCCAGCTCACCAGGACTAGCGGGCGCCTACAATGAGCAGTTCTTC
NA,TRBJ1-2,TRBV19,NA,CASSPPRGNYGYTF,TGTGCCAGTAGTCCCCCCCGGGGGAACTATGGCTACACCTTC
NA,TRBJ1-3,TRBV4-2,NA,CASSQEFGGGNTIYF,TGTGCCAGCAGCCAAGAATTCGGCGGTGGAAACACCATATATTTT
TRBD1,TRBJ2-3,TRBV7-8,NA,CASSLMVQGSNTQYF,TGTGCCAGCAGCTTAATGGTACAGGGGTCGAATACGCAGTATTTT
NA,TRBJ2-1,TRBV4-3,NA,CASSQDVGGRREQFF,TGCGCCAGCAGCCAAGACGTCGGTGGGAGGCGAGAGCAGTTCTTC
NA,TRBJ1-2,TRBV19,NA,CASSWTAGGYTF,TGTGCCAGTAGTTGGACGGCGGGTGGCTACACCTTC
NA,TRBJ1-1,TRBV19,NA,CASSAGDNTEAFF,TGTGCCAGTAGTGCAGGTGACAACACTGAAGCTTTCTTT
TRBD2,TRBJ2-2,TRBV4-2,NA,CASSQGGLALTGELFF,TGTGCCAGCAGCCAAGGGGGACTAGCGCTTACCGGGGAGCTGTTTTTT
NA,TRBJ2-2,TRBV28,NA,CASSRDSGTGELFF,TGTGCCAGCAGTCGGGACAGCGGGACCGGGGAGCTGTTTTTT
NA,TRBJ2-1,TRBV5-4,NA,CASSPQVVSDNEQFF,TGTGCCAGCAGCCCCCAAGTAGTTTCGGACAATGAGCAGTTCTTC
NA,TRBJ2-2,TRBV28,NA,CASSLTGELFF,TGTGCCAGCAGCCTTACCGGGGAGCTGTTTTTT
TRBD1,TRBJ1-6,TRBV27,NA,CASSLFGTANSPLHF,TGTGCCAGCAGTTTATTTGGGACAGCCAATTCACCCCTCCACTTT
NA,TRBJ2-5,TRBV18,NA,CASSPYQETQYF,TGTGCCAGCTCACCCTACCAAGAGACCCAGTACTTC
NA,TRBJ1-3,TRBV5-1,NA,CASSLGTVGNTIYF,TGCGCCAGCAGCTTGGGAACAGTTGGAAACACCATATATTTT
TRBD2,TRBJ2-5,TRBV7-3,NA,CASSPRKAGVETQYF,TGTGCCAGCAGCCCCCGTAAAGCGGGAGTAGAGACCCAGTACTTC
NA,TRBJ2-3,TRBV21-1,NA,CASSRRGQGFDTQYF,TGTGCCAGCAGCCGACGGGGACAGGGCTTCGATACGCAGTATTTT
NA,TRBJ1-1,TRBV5-1,NA,CASRPSTGINTEAFF,TGCGCCAGCAGACCGTCTACAGGGATAAACACTGAAGCTTTCTTT
NA,TRBJ1-6,TRBV7-9,few,CASSLEGQGNSPLHF,TGTGCCAGCAGCTTAGAAGGCCAGGGGAATTCACCCCTCCACTTT
TRBD1,TRBJ1-1,TRBV5-6,NA,CASSPQDRLNTEAFF,TGTGCCAGCAGCCCCCAGGACAGGTTAAACACTGAAGCTTTCTTT
TRBD1,TRBJ1-4,TRBV4-3,NA,CASSPDRGEKLFF,TGCGCCAGCAGCCCGGACAGGGGTGAAAAACTGTTTTTT
TRBD2,TRBJ2-5,TRBV3-1/TRBV3-2,NA,CASSQDRGLAGGPGETQYF,TGTGCCAGCAGCCAAGATAGGGGACTAGCGGGAGGGCCGGGGGAGACCCAGTACTTC
NA,TRBJ1-1,TRBV5-6,NA,CASGRSRGTEAFF,TGTGCCAGCGGGCGTAGCCGGGGCACTGAAGCTTTCTTT
TRBD1,TRBJ2-6,TRBV28,NA,CASSLLGTGFFSGANVLTF,TGTGCCAGCAGTTTATTGGGGACAGGGTTCTTCTCTGGGGCCAACGTCCTGACTTTC
NA,TRBJ2-7,TRBV21-1,NA,CASSTRTGTSGREGLSYEQYF,TGTGCCAGCAGCACCCGGACCGGGACTAGCGGGAGGGAGGGTCTCTCCTACGAGCAGTACTTC
NA,TRBJ2-7,TRBV6-5,NA,CASSPLSYEQYF,TGTGCCAGCAGTCCTCTCTCCTACGAGCAGTACTTC
TRBD1,TRBJ1-1,TRBV27,NA,CASSLTGANTEAFF,TGTGCCAGCAGTTTGACAGGGGCGAACACTGAAGCTTTCTTT
NA,TRBJ2-1,TRBV7-8,NA,CASSLGAPGVEQFF,TGTGCCAGCAGCTTAGGCGCCCCGGGAGTTGAGCAGTTCTTC
NA,TRBJ1-5,TRBV12-3/TRBV12-4,NA,CASSLAGGQPQHF,TGTGCCAGCAGTTTAGCGGGGGGTCAGCCCCAGCATTTT
NA,TRBJ2-1,TRBV24-1,NA,CATSDPARGGGEQFF,TGTGCCACCAGTGATCCGGCTAGGGGAGGAGGTGAGCAGTTCTTC
TRBD2,TRBJ2-2,TRBV2,NA,CASSRGTSNTGELFF,TGTGCCAGCAGCAGAGGGACTAGCAATACCGGGGAGCTGTTTTTT
NA,TRBJ1-1,TRBV6-5,NA,CASRTGTTRSTEAFF,TGTGCCAGCAGGACCGGGACAACGAGGAGCACTGAAGCTTTCTTT
NA,TRBJ2-2,TRBV27,NA,CASSLYGTGELFF,TGTGCCAGCAGTTTATACGGCACCGGGGAGCTGTTTTTT
NA,TRBJ2-3,TRBV4-1,NA,CASSQDSLGTDTQYF,TGCGCCAGCAGCCAAGATTCCCTAGGCACAGATACGCAGTATTTT
NA,TRBJ2-2,TRBV3-1/TRBV3-2,NA,CASSHARQPNTGELFF,TGTGCCAGCAGCCATGCAAGACAGCCGAACACCGGGGAGCTGTTTTTT
TRBD1,TRBJ1-2,TRBV18,once,CASLPKGQGNYGYTF,TGTGCCAGCTTACCGAAGGGACAGGGGAACTATGGCTACACCTTC